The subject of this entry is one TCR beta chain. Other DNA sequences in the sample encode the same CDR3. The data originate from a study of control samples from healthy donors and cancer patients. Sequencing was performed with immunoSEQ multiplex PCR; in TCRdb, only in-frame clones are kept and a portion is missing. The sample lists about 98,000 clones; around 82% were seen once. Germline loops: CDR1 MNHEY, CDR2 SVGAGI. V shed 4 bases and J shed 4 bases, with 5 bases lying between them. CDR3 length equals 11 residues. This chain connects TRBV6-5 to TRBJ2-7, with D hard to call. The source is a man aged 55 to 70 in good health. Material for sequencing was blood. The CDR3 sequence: CASSSLYEQYF. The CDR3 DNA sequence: TGTGCCAGCAGTTCCCTATACGAGCAGTACTTC.